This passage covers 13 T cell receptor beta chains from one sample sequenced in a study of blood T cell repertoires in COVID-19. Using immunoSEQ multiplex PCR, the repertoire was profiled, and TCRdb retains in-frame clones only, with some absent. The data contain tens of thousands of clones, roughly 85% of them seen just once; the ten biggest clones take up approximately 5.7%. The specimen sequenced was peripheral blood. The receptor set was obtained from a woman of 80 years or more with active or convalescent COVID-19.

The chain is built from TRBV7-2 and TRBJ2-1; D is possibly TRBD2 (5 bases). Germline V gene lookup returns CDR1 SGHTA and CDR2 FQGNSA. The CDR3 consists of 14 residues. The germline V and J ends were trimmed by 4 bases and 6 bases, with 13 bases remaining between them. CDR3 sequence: CASSSRGKVNEQFF. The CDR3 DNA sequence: TGTGCCAGCAGCTCCCGGGGAAAGGTCAATGAGCAGTTCTTC. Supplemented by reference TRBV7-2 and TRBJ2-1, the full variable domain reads GAGVSQSPSNKVTEKGKDVELRCDPISGHTALYWYRQSLGQGLEFLIYFQGNSAPDKSGLPSDRFSAERTGGSVSTLTIQRTQQEDSAVYLCASSSRGKVNEQFFGPGTRLTVL.

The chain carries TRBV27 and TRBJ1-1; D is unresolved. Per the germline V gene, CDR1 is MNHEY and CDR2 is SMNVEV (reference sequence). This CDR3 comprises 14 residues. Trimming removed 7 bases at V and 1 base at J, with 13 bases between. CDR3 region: CASKRLGENTEAFF. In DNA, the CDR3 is TGTGCCAGCAAAAGGTTGGGCGAGAACACTGAAGCTTTCTTT.

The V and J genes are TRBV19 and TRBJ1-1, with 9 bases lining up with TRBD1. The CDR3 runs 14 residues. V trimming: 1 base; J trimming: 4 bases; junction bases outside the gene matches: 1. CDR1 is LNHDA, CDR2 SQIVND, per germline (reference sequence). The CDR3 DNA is TGTGCCAGTAGTATAGGACAGGGGGGCACTGAAGCTTTCTTT. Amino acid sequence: CASSIGQGGTEAFF.

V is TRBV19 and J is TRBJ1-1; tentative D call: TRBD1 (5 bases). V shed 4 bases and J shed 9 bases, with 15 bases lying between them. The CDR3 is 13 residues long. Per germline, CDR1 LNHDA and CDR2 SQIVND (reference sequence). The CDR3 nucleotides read TGTGCCAGTAGTAACGACAGAGGCCGGAAAGCTTTCTTT. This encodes CASSNDRGRKAFF.

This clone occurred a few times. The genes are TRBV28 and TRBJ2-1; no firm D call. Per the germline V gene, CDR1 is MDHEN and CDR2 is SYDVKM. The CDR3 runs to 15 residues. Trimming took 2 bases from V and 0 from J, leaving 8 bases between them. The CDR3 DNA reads TGTGCCAGCAGTTTACGCCCTAGCTCCTACAATGAGCAGTTCTTC. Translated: CASSLRPSSYNEQFF.

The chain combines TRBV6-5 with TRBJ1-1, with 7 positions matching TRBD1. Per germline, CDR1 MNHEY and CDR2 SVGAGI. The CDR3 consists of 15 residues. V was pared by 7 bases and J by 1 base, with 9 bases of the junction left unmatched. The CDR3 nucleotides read TGTGCCAGCAAAGACAGGGAGAGATCGAACACTGAAGCTTTCTTT. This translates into CASKDRERSNTEAFF.

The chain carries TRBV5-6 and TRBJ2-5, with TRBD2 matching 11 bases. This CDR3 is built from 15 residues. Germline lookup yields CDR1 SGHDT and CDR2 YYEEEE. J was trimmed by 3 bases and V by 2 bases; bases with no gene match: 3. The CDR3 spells CASSLLAGVKETQYF. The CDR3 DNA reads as TGTGCCAGCAGCTTACTAGCGGGGGTAAAAGAGACCCAGTACTTC.

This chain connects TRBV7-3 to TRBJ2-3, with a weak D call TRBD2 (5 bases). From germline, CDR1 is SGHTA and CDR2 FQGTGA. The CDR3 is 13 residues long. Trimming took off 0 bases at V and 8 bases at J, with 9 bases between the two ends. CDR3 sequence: CASSLTSEATQYF. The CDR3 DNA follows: TGTGCCAGCAGCTTAACTAGCGAAGCTACGCAGTATTTT.

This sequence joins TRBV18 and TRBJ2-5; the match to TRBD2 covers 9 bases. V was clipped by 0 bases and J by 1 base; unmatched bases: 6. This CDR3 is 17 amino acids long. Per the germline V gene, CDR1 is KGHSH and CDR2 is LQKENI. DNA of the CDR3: TGTGCCAGCTCACCACCAGCGGGGGGAGGGTCCCAAGAGACCCAGTACTTC. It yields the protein CASSPPAGGGSQETQYF.

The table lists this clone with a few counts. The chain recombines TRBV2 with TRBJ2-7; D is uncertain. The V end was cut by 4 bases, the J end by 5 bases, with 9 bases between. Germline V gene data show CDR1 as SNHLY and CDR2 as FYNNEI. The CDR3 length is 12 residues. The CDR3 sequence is CASSGQVHEQYF. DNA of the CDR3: TGTGCCAGCAGTGGTCAGGTCCACGAGCAGTACTTC.

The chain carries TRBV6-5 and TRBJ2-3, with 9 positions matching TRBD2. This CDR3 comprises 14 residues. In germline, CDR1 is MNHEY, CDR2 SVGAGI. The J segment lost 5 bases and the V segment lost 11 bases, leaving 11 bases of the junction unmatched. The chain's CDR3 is CAACRGGALDTQYF. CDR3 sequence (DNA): TGTGCCGCCTGTCGCGGGGGGGCCCTAGATACGCAGTATTTT.

CDR3 protein: CASSQVPGLETQYF. DNA for the CDR3: TGTGCCAGCAGCCAAGTGCCAGGGTTGGAGACCCAGTACTTC. This rearrangement joins TRBV3-1 (or the pseudogene TRBV3-2) to TRBJ2-5; possible D gene TRBD1, 5 bases. CDR3 length equals 14 residues. The germline V gene encodes CDR1 LGHDT and CDR2 YNNKEL (reference sequence). V was trimmed by 1 base and J by 5 bases, leaving 11 bases between them.

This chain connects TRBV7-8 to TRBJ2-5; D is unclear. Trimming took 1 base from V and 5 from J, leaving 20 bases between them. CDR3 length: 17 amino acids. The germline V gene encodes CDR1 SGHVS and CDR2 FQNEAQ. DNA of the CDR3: TGTGCCAGCAGCTTAGTAATTAGAGTACGCTTTGCGGAGACCCAGTACTTC. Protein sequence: CASSLVIRVRFAETQYF.